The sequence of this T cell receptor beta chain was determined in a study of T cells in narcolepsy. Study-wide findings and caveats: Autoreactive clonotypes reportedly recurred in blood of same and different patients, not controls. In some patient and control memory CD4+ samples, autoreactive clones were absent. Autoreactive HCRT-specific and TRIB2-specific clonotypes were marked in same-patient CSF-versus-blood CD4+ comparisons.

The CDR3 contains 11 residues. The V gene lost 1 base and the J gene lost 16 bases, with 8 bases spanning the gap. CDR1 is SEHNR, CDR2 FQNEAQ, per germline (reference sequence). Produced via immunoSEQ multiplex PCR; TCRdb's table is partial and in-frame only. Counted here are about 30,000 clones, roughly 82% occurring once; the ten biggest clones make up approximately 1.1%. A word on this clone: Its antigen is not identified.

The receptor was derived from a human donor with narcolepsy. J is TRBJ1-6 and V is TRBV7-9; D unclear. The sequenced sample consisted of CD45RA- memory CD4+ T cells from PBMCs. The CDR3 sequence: CASSLGQSLHF. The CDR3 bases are TGTGCCAGCAGCTTAGGTCAATCACTCCACTTT.